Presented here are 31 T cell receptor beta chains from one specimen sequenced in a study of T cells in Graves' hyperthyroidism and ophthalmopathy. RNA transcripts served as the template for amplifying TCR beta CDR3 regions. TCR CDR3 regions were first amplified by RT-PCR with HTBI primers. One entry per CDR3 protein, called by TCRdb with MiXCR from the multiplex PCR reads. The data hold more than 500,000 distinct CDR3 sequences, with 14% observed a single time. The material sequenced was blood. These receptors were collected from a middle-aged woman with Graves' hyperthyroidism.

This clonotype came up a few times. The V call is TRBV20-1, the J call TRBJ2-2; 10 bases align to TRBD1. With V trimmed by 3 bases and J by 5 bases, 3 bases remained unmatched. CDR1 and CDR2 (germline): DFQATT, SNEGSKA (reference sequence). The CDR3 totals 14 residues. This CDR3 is CSARRQGATGELFF. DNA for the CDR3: TGCAGTGCTAGGAGACAGGGGGCAACCGGGGAGCTGTTTTTT.

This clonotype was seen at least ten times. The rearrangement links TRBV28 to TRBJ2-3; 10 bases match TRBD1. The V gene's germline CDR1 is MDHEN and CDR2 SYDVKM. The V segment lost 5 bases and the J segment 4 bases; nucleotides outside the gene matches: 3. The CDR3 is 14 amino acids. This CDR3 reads CASSRTGGSDTQYF. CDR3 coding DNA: TGTGCCAGCAGTCGGACAGGGGGTTCAGATACGCAGTATTTT.

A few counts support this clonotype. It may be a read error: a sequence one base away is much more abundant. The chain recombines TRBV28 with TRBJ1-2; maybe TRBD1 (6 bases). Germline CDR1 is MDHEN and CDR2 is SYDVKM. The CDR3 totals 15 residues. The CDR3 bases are TGTGCCAGCAGTTCAGGACAGACAGGAAACTATAGCTACACCTTC. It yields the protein CASSSGQTGNYSYTF.

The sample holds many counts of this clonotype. In DNA form, the CDR3 reads TGTGCCAGCAGTGCCACCGGGTACGAGAGAAACACCATATATTTT. It specifies CASSATGYERNTIYF. The J gene is TRBJ1-3, the V gene TRBV2; D remains ambiguous. Trimming cost V 4 bases and J 5 bases, with 15 bases left between them. The CDR3 contains 15 residues. CDR1 is SNHLY and CDR2 is FYNNEI in the germline V gene.

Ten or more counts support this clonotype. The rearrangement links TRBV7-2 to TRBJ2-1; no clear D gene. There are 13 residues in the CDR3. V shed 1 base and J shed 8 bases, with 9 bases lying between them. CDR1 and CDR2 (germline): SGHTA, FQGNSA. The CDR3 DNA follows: TGTGCCAGCAGCTTAGAGAGATATCATGAGCAGTTCTTC. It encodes CASSLERYHEQFF.

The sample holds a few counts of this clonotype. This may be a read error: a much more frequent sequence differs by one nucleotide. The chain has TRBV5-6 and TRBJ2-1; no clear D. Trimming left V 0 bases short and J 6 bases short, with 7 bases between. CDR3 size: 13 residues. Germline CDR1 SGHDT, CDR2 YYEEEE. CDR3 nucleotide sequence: TGTGCCAGCAGCTTGGACAGCCCCAATGAGCAGTTCTTC. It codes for CASSLDSPNEQFF.

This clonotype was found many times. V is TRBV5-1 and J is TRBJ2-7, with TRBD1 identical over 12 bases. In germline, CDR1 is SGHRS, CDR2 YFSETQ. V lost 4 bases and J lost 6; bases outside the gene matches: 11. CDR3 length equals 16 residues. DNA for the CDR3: TGCGCCAGCAGCCTAACTCCGGGACAGGGGGCGGTCGAGCAGTACTTC. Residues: CASSLTPGQGAVEQYF. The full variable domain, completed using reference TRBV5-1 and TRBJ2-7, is KAGVTQTPRYLIKTRGQQVTLSCSPISGHRSVSWYQQTPGQGLQFLFEYFSETQRNKGNFPGRFSGRQFSNSRSEMNVSTLELGDSALYLCASSLTPGQGAVEQYFGPGTRLTVT.

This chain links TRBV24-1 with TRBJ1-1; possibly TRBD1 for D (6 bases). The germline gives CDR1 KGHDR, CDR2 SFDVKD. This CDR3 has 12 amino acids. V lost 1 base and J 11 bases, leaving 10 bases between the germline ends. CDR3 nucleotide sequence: TGTGCCACCAGTGATTTTGCAGGGGTCGCTTTCTTT. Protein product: CATSDFAGVAFF.

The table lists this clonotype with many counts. The CDR3 DNA follows: TGCAGCGTTGAAGGCCAGACGGTTTACGAGCAGTACTTC. This sequence encodes CSVEGQTVYEQYF. The V gene is TRBV29-1, the J gene TRBJ2-7, with D unresolved. The V gene lost 1 base and the J gene lost 4 bases, with 11 bases spanning the gap. Looked up from germline, CDR1 is SQVTM and CDR2 is ANQGSEA. The CDR3 length is 13 residues.

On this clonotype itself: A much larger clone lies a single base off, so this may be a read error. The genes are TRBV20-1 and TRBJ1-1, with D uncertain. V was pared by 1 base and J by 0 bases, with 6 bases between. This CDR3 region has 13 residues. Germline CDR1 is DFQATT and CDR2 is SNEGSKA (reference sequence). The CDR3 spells CSARAYLNTEAFF. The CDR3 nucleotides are TGCAGTGCTAGAGCGTATTTGAACACTGAAGCTTTCTTT.

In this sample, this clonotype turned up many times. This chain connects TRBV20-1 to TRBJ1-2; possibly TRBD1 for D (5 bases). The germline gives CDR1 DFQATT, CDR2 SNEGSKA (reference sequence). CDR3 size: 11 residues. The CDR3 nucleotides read TGCAGCCTACAGGTTGAGTATGGCTACACCTTC. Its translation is CSLQVEYGYTF.

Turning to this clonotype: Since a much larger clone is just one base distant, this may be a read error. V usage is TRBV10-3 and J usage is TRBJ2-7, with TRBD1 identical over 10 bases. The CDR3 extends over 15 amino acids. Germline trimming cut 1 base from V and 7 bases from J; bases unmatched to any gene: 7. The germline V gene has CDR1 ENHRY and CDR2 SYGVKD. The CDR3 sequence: CAISELWTGGWEQYF. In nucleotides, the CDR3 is TGTGCCATCAGTGAGTTGTGGACAGGGGGGTGGGAGCAGTACTTC.

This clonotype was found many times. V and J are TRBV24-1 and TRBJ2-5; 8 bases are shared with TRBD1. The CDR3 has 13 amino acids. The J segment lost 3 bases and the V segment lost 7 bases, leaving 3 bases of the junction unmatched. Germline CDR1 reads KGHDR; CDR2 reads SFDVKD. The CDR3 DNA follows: TGTGCCACCAGGGACAGGGTAAAAGAGACCCAGTACTTC. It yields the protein CATRDRVKETQYF.

This CDR3 is CASSLTRGGELFF. The CDR3 bases are TGCGCCAGCAGCTTAACAAGAGGCGGGGAGCTGTTTTTT. V is TRBV5-1 and J is TRBJ2-2; D is undetermined. Trimming cost V 2 bases and J 7 bases, with 9 bases left between them. Germline V gives CDR1 SGHRS, CDR2 YFSETQ. The CDR3 totals 13 residues.

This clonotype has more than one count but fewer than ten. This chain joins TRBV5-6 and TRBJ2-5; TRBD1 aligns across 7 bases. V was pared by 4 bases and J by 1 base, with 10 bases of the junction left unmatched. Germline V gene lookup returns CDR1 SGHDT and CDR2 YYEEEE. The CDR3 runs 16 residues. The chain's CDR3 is CASSPDDRALQETQYF. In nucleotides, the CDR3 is TGTGCCAGCAGCCCTGATGACAGGGCCCTCCAAGAGACCCAGTACTTC.

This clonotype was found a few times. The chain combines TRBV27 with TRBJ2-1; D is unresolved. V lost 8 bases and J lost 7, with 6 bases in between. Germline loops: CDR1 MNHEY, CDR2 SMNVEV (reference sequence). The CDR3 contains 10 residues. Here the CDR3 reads CASGKNEQFF. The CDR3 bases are TGTGCCAGCGGAAAGAATGAGCAGTTCTTC.

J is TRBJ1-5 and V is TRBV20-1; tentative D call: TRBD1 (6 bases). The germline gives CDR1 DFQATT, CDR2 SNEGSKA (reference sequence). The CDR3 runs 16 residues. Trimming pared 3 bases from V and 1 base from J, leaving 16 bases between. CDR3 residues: CSASEGGAWSNQPQHF. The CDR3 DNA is TGCAGTGCTAGTGAGGGGGGGGCATGGAGCAATCAGCCCCAGCATTTT.

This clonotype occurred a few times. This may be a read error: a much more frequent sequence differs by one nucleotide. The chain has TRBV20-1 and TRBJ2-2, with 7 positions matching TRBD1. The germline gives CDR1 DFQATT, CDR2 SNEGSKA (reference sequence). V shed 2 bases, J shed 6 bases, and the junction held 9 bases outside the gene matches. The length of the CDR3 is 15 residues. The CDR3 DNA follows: TGCAGTGCTAGAAGCCGACAGGGAAGGGCCGGGGAGCTGTTTTTT. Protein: CSARSRQGRAGELFF.

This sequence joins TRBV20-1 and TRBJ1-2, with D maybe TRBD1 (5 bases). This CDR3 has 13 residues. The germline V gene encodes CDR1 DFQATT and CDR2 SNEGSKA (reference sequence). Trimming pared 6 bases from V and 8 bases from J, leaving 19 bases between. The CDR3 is CSAPKSGGTGYTF. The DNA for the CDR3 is TGCAGTGCCCCAAAATCGGGGGGAACGGGCTACACCTTC.

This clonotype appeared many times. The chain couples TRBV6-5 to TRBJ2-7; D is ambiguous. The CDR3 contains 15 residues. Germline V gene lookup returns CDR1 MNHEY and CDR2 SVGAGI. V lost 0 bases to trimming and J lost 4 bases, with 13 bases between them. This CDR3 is CASSYSPATIYEQYF. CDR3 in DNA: TGTGCCAGCAGTTACTCGCCAGCAACTATTTACGAGCAGTACTTC.

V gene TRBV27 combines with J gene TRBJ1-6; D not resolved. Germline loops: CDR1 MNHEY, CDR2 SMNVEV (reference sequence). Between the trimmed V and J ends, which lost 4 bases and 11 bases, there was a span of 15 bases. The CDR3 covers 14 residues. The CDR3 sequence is CASSSHNRKTPLHF. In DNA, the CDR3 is TGTGCCAGCAGTTCTCACAACCGTAAAACACCCCTCCACTTT.

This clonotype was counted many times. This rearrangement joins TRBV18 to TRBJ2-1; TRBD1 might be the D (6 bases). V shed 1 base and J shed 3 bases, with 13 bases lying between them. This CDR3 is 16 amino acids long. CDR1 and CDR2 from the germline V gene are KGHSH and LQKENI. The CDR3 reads CASSPRWRQDYNEQFF. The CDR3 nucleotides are TGTGCCAGCTCACCACGATGGCGACAGGACTACAATGAGCAGTTCTTC.

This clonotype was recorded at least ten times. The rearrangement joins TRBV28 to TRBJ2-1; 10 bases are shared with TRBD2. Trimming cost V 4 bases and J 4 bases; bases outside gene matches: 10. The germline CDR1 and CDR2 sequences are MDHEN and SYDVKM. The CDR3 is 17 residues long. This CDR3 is CASSSLLLAGAYNEQFF. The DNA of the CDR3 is TGTGCCAGCAGTTCCCTCCTTCTAGCGGGAGCTTACAATGAGCAGTTCTTC.

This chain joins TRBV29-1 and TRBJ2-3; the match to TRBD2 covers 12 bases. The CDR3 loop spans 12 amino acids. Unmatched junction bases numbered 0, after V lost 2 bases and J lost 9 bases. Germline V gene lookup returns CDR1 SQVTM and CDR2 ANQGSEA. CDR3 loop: CSVELAGGTQYF. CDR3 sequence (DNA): TGCAGCGTTGAACTAGCGGGAGGGACGCAGTATTTT.

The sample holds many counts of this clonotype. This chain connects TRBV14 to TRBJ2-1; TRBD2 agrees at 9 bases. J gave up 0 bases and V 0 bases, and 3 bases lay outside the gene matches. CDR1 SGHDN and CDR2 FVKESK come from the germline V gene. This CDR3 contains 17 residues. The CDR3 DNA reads TGTGCCAGCAGCCAAGAAGCGGGAGGCCACTCCTACAATGAGCAGTTCTTC. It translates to CASSQEAGGHSYNEQFF.

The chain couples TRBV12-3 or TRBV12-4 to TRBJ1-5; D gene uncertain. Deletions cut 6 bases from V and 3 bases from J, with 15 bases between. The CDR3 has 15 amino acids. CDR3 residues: CASSLGVGLNQPQHF. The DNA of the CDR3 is TGTGCCAGCAGCCTGGGTGTTGGCCTCAATCAGCCCCAGCATTTT.

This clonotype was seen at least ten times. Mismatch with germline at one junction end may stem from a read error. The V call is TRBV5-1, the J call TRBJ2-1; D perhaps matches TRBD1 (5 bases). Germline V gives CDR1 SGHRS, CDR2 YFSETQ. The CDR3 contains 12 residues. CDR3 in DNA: TGTGCCAGCTCACTTACAGGTAATGAGCAGTTCTTC. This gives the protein CASSLTGNEQFF.

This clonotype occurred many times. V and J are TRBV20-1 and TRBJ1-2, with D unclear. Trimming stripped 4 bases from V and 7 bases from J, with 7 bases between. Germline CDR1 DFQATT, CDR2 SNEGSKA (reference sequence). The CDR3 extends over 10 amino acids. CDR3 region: CSAIGSGYTF. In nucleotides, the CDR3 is TGCAGTGCTATAGGAAGTGGCTACACCTTC.

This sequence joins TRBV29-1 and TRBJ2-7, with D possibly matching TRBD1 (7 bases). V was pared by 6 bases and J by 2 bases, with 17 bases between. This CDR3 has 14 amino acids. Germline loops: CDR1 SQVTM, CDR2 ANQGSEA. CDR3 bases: TGCAGCGTGGAGGGGGCTCGGGGCGCCTACGAGCAGTACTTC. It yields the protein CSVEGARGAYEQYF.

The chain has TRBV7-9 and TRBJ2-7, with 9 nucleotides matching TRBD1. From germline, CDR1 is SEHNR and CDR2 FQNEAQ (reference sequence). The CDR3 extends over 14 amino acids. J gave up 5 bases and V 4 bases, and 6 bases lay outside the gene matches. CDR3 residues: CASSWGQGFDEQYF. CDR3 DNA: TGTGCCAGCAGCTGGGGACAGGGCTTTGACGAGCAGTACTTC.

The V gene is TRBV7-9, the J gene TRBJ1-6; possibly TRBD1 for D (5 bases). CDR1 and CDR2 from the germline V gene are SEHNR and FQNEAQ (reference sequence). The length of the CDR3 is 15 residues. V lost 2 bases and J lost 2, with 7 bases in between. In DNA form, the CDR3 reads TGTGCCAGCAGCTTACAGGGTCCCTATAATTCACCCCTCCACTTT. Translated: CASSLQGPYNSPLHF.